A single sample is the source of the 22 T cell receptor beta chains below, sequenced in a study of T cells after posttransplantation cyclophosphamide. Here immunoSEQ multiplex PCR was the method, and the copy in TCRdb shows in-frame clones only, minus some. Of about 2,500 clones listed, around 84% are singletons. A marrow graft followed busulfan-fludarabine conditioning, with cyclophosphamide on days +3 and +4. The sequenced sample was PBMCs, obtained after allogeneic stem cell transplant with posttransplant cyclophosphamide. The source of these receptors is a young adult male patient who received an allogeneic stem cell transplant from a related donor, was CMV-positive, and had acute GVHD only. The T cells may partly be graft donor cells.

This clone showed up just once. The gene calls are TRBV30 and TRBJ2-5, with D maybe TRBD2 (7 bases). Trimming took off 1 base at V and 9 bases at J, with 18 bases between the two ends. The CDR3 loop spans 14 amino acids. The germline V gene encodes CDR1 GTSNPN and CDR2 SVGIG (reference sequence). The CDR3 DNA reads TGTGCCTGGAGTGGGCGGGGGCACAGGAGGGCCCAGTACTTC. It translates to CAWSGRGHRRAQYF. The full variable domain, rest sourced from reference TRBV30 and TRBJ2-5, is SQTIHQWPATLVQPVGSPLSLECTVEGTSNPNLYWYRQAAGRGLQLLFYSVGIGQISSEVPQNLSASRPQDRQFILSSKKLLLSDSGFYLCAWSGRGHRRAQYFGPGTRLLVL.

The rearrangement uses TRBV5-6 and TRBJ1-1; 7 positions agree with TRBD1. Germline CDR1 reads SGHDT; CDR2 reads YYEEEE. V trimming: 0 bases; J trimming: 2 bases; junction bases outside the gene matches: 7. The CDR3 length is 16 residues. The CDR3: CASSLAGPGGNTEAFF. CDR3 coding DNA: TGTGCCAGCAGCTTGGCCGGTCCAGGGGGAAACACTGAAGCTTTCTTT.

The chain joins TRBV15 to TRBJ1-6; 8 bases are shared with TRBD1. With 2 bases clipped from V and 7 bases from J, the junction kept 4 bases outside the gene matches. Per the germline V gene, CDR1 is LNHNV and CDR2 is YYDKDF (reference sequence). The CDR3 is 15 amino acids. The CDR3 is CATSRTGTGNSPLHF. The CDR3 region has the DNA TGTGCCACCAGCAGAACCGGGACAGGAAATTCACCCCTCCACTTT.

The V and J genes are TRBV5-1 and TRBJ1-1; D not resolved. Germline V gene lookup returns CDR1 SGHRS and CDR2 YFSETQ. The CDR3 spans 14 residues. V lost 1 base to trimming and J lost 2 bases, with 9 bases between them. Written as DNA, the CDR3 is TGCGCCAGCAGCTTGTTGGCGGGTAACACTGAAGCTTTCTTT. Its protein is CASSLLAGNTEAFF.

J is TRBJ1-2 and V is TRBV6-5; the D gene is possibly TRBD1 (6 bases). The CDR3 loop spans 13 amino acids. V was clipped by 7 bases and J by 3 bases, with 12 bases between them. The germline V gene has CDR1 MNHEY and CDR2 SVGAGI. The CDR3 is CASKGQTYYGYTF. The CDR3 DNA follows: TGTGCCAGCAAAGGACAGACCTACTATGGCTACACCTTC.

The chain employs TRBV14 and TRBJ2-2, with D maybe TRBD1 (6 bases). This CDR3 has 14 residues. Trimming stripped 2 bases from V and 7 bases from J, with 11 bases between. Germline V gene lookup returns CDR1 SGHDN and CDR2 FVKESK. As DNA, the CDR3 is TGTGCCAGCAGCCAAATTGGGGGCGTCGGGGAGCTGTTTTTT. Its protein product is CASSQIGGVGELFF.

This chain joins TRBV6-4 and TRBJ2-1; 7 bases agree with TRBD2. Trimming at V came to 4 bases and at J to 10 bases, leaving 10 bases not matched to a gene. The CDR3 covers 14 residues. CDR1 MRHNA and CDR2 SNTAGT come from the germline V gene. CDR3 DNA sequence: TGTGCCAGCAGTGTCTCGAGCGGGGTCGGAGAGCAGTTCTTC. Its protein product is CASSVSSGVGEQFF.

Here the CDR3 DNA reads TGTGCCAGCAGTTCCCCACGGACGGGAAATCAGCCCCAGCATTTT. Translation: CASSSPRTGNQPQHF. This sequence joins TRBV6-5 and TRBJ1-5; D remains ambiguous. V gave up 4 bases and J gave up 4 bases, with 14 bases separating them. Germline CDR1 reads MNHEY; CDR2 reads SVGAGI. The CDR3 runs 15 residues.

V gene TRBV7-9 combines with J gene TRBJ1-1; 9 bases align to TRBD1. Germline CDR1 and CDR2: SEHNR and FQNEAQ (reference sequence). With 6 bases clipped from V and 4 bases from J, the junction kept 3 bases outside the gene matches. CDR3 length: 13 amino acids. CDR3 protein: CASRKTGGTEAFF. CDR3 nucleotides: TGTGCCAGCAGAAAGACAGGGGGCACTGAAGCTTTCTTT.

The chain recombines TRBV25-1 with TRBJ1-2; D unclear. Germline V lookup: CDR1 MGHDK, CDR2 SYGVNS. This CDR3 is 13 amino acids long. V gave up 3 bases and J gave up 4 bases, with 9 bases separating them. CDR3 sequence: CASSDGLLYGYTF. As DNA, the CDR3 is TGTGCCAGCAGTGATGGACTTCTCTATGGCTACACCTTC.

The V gene is TRBV19, the J gene TRBJ2-1, with a weak D call TRBD2 (5 bases). Germline V gene sequence: CDR1 LNHDA, CDR2 SQIVND (reference sequence). Trimming removed 1 base from V and 6 bases from J, with 13 bases in between. The CDR3 has 15 amino acids. The CDR3 spells CASSIGPLEGNEQFF. In DNA, the CDR3 is TGTGCCAGTAGTATAGGGCCTCTAGAGGGCAATGAGCAGTTCTTC. The full variable domain, in which reference TRBV19 and TRBJ2-1 provide the parts outside the CDR3, is DGGITQSPKYLFRKEGQNVTLSCEQNLNHDAMYWYRQDPGQGLRLIYYSQIVNDFQKGDIAEGYSVSREKKESFPLTVTSAQKNPTAFYLCASSIGPLEGNEQFFGPGTRLTVL.

The chain has TRBV5-4 and TRBJ1-5; no clear D gene. The CDR3 totals 18 residues. Germline CDR1 and CDR2: SGHNT and YYREEE (reference sequence). V lost 0 bases and J lost 0, with 16 bases in between. The CDR3: CASSLGPRGANSNQPQHF. The CDR3 DNA reads TGTGCCAGCAGCTTGGGGCCACGTGGAGCGAATAGCAATCAGCCCCAGCATTTT.

V and J are TRBV4-2 and TRBJ2-7, with D possibly being TRBD2 (6 bases). CDR1 LGHNA and CDR2 YNFKEQ come from the germline V gene. CDR3 length equals 13 residues. V was pared by 4 bases and J by 0 bases, with 7 bases between. CDR3 in DNA: TGTGCCAGCAGCCGGGGGGACTCCTACGAGCAGTACTTC. Protein sequence: CASSRGDSYEQYF.

The CDR3 spells CASSQDPRGYTGELFF. The CDR3 coding sequence is TGCGCCAGCAGCCAAGACCCCAGGGGATACACCGGGGAGCTGTTTTTT. This chain links TRBV4-3 with TRBJ2-2, with a tentative D call TRBD1 (6 bases). The CDR3 is 16 amino acids. Germline V lookup: CDR1 LGHNA, CDR2 YSLEER. V lost 0 bases and J lost 3, with 11 bases in between.

This sequence joins TRBV11-2 and TRBJ1-1; 9 bases line up with TRBD1. Trimming at V came to 5 bases and at J to 4 bases, leaving 2 bases not matched to a gene. Germline CDR1 and CDR2: SGHAT and FQNNGV. CDR3 length: 13 residues. The CDR3 nucleotides read TGTGCCAGCAGCCCGACAGGGGGCACTGAAGCTTTCTTT. It yields the protein CASSPTGGTEAFF.

This rearrangement joins TRBV2 to TRBJ1-1, with TRBD1 as a possible D gene (5 bases). The CDR3 has 12 amino acids. Germline V CDR1 and CDR2: SNHLY, FYNNEI. The V gene lost 10 bases and the J gene lost 3 bases, with 12 bases spanning the gap. CDR3 amino acids: CATNTRDTEAFF. CDR3 sequence (DNA): TGTGCCACCAATACCAGGGACACTGAAGCTTTCTTT.

The chain uses TRBV25-1 and TRBJ2-1; 9 bases match TRBD1. V was pared by 5 bases and J by 1 base, with 3 bases of the junction left unmatched. The length of the CDR3 is 15 residues. CDR1 MGHDK and CDR2 SYGVNS come from the germline V gene. CDR3 sequence reads: CASSFDRGSYNEQFF. DNA of the CDR3: TGTGCCAGCAGTTTCGACAGGGGGTCCTACAATGAGCAGTTCTTC. Full variable domain (outside the CDR3, taken from reference TRBV25-1 and TRBJ2-1): EADIYQTPRYLVIGTGKKITLECSQTMGHDKMYWYQQDPGMELHLIHYSYGVNSTEKGDLSSESTVSRIRTEHFPLTLESARPSHTSQYLCASSFDRGSYNEQFFGPGTRLTVL.

The rearrangement joins TRBV10-1 to TRBJ1-6; D gene uncertain. In germline, CDR1 is WNHNN, CDR2 SYGVQD (reference sequence). Deletions cut 4 bases from V and 5 bases from J, with 9 bases between. CDR3 length: 14 residues. CDR3 sequence: CASSVAGNNSPLHF. In DNA form, the CDR3 reads TGCGCCAGCAGTGTTGCCGGGAATAATTCACCCCTCCACTTT.

In its sample, this clone was seen once. The chain uses TRBV6-1 and TRBJ2-7; perhaps TRBD2 as D (6 bases). Germline assignment: CDR1 MNHNS and CDR2 SASEGT. V lost 4 bases to trimming and J lost 2 bases, with 12 bases between them. The CDR3 covers 14 residues. CDR3 bases: TGTGCCAGCAGTGTCGGCGGGGTGCCCTACGAGCAGTACTTC. Encoded protein: CASSVGGVPYEQYF.

This sequence joins TRBV19 and TRBJ1-2, with 9 bases matching TRBD1. The germline V gene has CDR1 LNHDA and CDR2 SQIVND (reference sequence). The CDR3 is made up of 15 amino acids. With V trimmed by 3 bases and J by 8 bases, 10 bases remained unmatched. The CDR3 is CASSIKGQGFSGYTF. The CDR3 region has the DNA TGTGCCAGTAGTATTAAGGGACAGGGATTTTCCGGCTACACCTTC.

V gene TRBV9 combines with J gene TRBJ2-1, with TRBD1 as a possible D gene (6 bases). Germline values: CDR1 SGDLS, CDR2 YYNGEE. V dropped 4 bases and J dropped 5 bases, with 13 bases sitting between them. The CDR3 extends over 14 amino acids. CDR3 DNA sequence: TGTGCCAGCAGCCTAAGGACAGCCCACAATGAGCAGTTCTTC. This codes for CASSLRTAHNEQFF.

This clone was found once. The chain recombines TRBV10-2 with TRBJ1-2; 10 bases line up with TRBD1. The CDR3 is 13 amino acids. Trimming at V came to 6 bases and at J to 8 bases, leaving 6 bases not matched to a gene. Germline-derived CDR1 and CDR2 are WSHSY and SAAADI. This CDR3 reads CASSPGTGEGYTF. The CDR3 coding sequence is TGCGCCAGCAGCCCCGGGACAGGGGAAGGCTACACCTTC.